The sequence of this TCR beta chain was determined in a study of T cell responses to AZD1222 COVID-19 vaccine listed by TCRdb under 2021. Notes on the research overall: TCR sequencing covered 230 to 250 trial participants: nearly 210 given two doses of AZD1222 and some 25 given two doses of MenACWY control vaccine. Enrollment into the trials was organized by age into subgroups of 18-55, 56-69 and 70-plus years, and those subgroups contained approximately 160, 26 and 62 TCR-sequenced participants, respectively. What the research found in general, with its limitations: Spike-specific TCR breadth and depth rose significantly after two AZD1222 doses compared with day 0 and with MenACWY recipients. Conclusions about previously exposed vaccinees are limited because only five or six AZD1222 recipients were SARS-CoV-2 seropositive at baseline. The 56-69-year group was small, and its depth increase did not reach significance, likely because of low power. No day 14 peak-response samples were available, so repertoires were characterized only after the peak T cell response. CD4 TCRs associated with the vaccine covered the entire spike protein, and the dominant responses were in regions 160-218 and 743-854. Participants were mostly white British and included more females than males, and it was suggested by the authors that clonal diversity may have been underestimated. Nearly half of unique spike-specific TCRs reportedly recognized epitopes outside regions mutated in the B.1.351 and B.1.1.7 variants.

The CDR3 regions of human TCRbeta chains were analyzed by immunosequencing. Under the source paper's analysis protocol: TCRs in the repertoires were matched against a reference library of SARS-CoV-2-specific TCRs that had been generated with the MIRA antigen-specificity platform. Breadth meant the fraction of unique TCRs that were SARS-CoV-2-associated, whereas depth meant the fraction of total T cells that were SARS-CoV-2-associated. Using the MIRA data, each spike-specific TCR was mapped to the spike region that the TCR reacts to and placed in a CD4 or CD8 class. Log10-transformed breadth and depth values were compared by one-way ANOVA with Sidak's multiple comparisons tests. TCRdb took over this immuneACCESS table, retaining in-frame rearrangements with V and J assigned. Such tables are incomplete; in checked studies, under half of the missing clones stem from an unresolved V gene, and the remainder is unexplained. The V and J calls and clone size come from that table; D and trimming were worked out from the DNA. The sample records 100,000 to 130,000 clones, 85% to 95% of which are singletons. The top ten hold approximately 5.6% of the sample.

About this clone: This clone's antigen is unknown. There are no base qualities to consult, and no much larger clone falls within one base.

The sample's time point label, in plain terms: about 28 days (+/-7) after the second vaccine dose. AZD1222 recipients given second doses at about 4 weeks or at about 12 weeks were pooled, since spike-specific TCR depth and breadth were not found to differ between the two schedules. Vaccinee samples came from UK trials COV001 and COV002, including a single-blind randomized controlled phase 2/3 trial of AZD1222 (ChAdOx1 nCoV-19) in healthy adults. For TCRbeta chain sequencing, PBMC samples from trial participants were taken at day 0 and at day 28 after the second dose. Looking up the germline V gene (reference sequence) yields CDR1 LGHDT and CDR2 YNNKEL. V is reduced by 2 bases and J by 8 bases, leaving a spacing of 9 bases between them. Including the terminal cysteine and phenylalanine, the CDR3 comprises 13 residues. Just the 39-base CDR3 DNA is kept, in frame starting at base 1.

Recombination linked TRBV3-1 (or the pseudogene TRBV3-2) to TRBJ2-2, with the D gene not clear enough to name. The source of this sequence is an adult who received the AZD1222 COVID-19 vaccine. Here the sequenced sample was peripheral blood, taken 28 days after the second AZD1222 dose. The CDR3 corresponds to CASSQSSRGELFF. The DNA sequence is given as TGTGCCAGCAGCCAATCGTCCAGAGGGGAGCTGTTTTTT.